This T cell receptor beta chain stems from a study of blood T cells in healthy people across ages. The authors drew ten milliliters of peripheral blood from each donor. Germline V CDR1 and CDR2: MNHNS, SASEGT. With V trimmed by 6 bases and J by 8 bases, 14 bases remained unmatched. There are 17 residues in the CDR3. The use of a sample-barcoded 5' primer and a J-beta primer mix characterized a second PCR of roughly 6 to 11 cycles. TCRdb used MiXCR to reprocess the 5' RACE reads, holding one entry per CDR3 protein. The sample consists of 1.5 million to 2 million distinct CDR3 sequences, around 42% of them appearing once.

The sequence was collected from a human donor in good health. V is TRBV6-1 and J is TRBJ2-6; 9 positions agree with TRBD1. The sample comprised blood. The CDR3 coding sequence is TGTGCCAGCAGGAGACCGGGACAGGGATTCGGGACCAACGTCCTGACTTTC. Encoded protein: CASRRPGQGFGTNVLTF.